In this sample, the clone carrying this T cell receptor (beta chain) turned up a few times. Antigen unknown. TCRdb reprocessed the 5' RACE reads via MiXCR and lists one record per CDR3 protein. The table includes about 110,000 distinct CDR3 sequences, roughly 19% detected once. The sample belongs to a study of T-cell memory formation after mild COVID-19. Study-wide results and limits: Later expanders leaned CD4+, whereas day 15 to 85 contracting clones were balanced CD4/CD8. Pre-infection memory harbored some responding clones, suggesting cross-reactive memory joined. Proof of SARS-CoV-2 specificity was absent for the second-wave clones that crested on day 37.

V shed 6 bases and J 2 bases; nucleotides not matched to a gene: 9. The CDR3 consists of 17 residues. Germline V CDR1 and CDR2: SEHNR, FQNEAQ (reference sequence). This receptor was identified in a man in his late teens or twenties who had mild COVID-19 (a few samples of this study predate the infection). Cell type and time point are not known. The rearrangement links TRBV7-9 to TRBJ2-2; TRBD2 agrees at 10 bases. Sequenced: PBMCs or a T cell subset sorted from them (not recorded which). The CDR3 coding sequence is TGTGCCAGCAGACAACTAGCGGGGAACCCAAACACCGGGGAGCTGTTTTTT. Protein product: CASRQLAGNPNTGELFF.